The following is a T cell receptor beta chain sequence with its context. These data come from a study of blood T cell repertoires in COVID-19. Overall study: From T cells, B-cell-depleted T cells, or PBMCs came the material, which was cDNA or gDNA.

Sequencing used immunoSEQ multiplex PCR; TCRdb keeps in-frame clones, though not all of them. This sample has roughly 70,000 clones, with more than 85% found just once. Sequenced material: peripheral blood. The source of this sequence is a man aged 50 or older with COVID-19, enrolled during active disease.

CDR3 nucleotide sequence: TGTGCCTGGAAGGCCGGGATGTTCGAAAAACTGTTTTTT. Residues: CAWKAGMFEKLFF. The gene calls are TRBV30 and TRBJ1-4; D is ambiguous. Trimming cost V 4 bases and J 8 bases, with 14 bases left between them. The germline CDR1 and CDR2 sequences are GTSNPN and SVGIG (reference sequence). The CDR3 has 13 amino acids. Together with reference TRBV30 and TRBJ1-4, the CDR3 gives the full variable domain: SQTIHQWPATLVQPVGSPLSLECTVEGTSNPNLYWYRQAAGRGLQLLFYSVGIGQISSEVPQNLSASRPQDRQFILSSKKLLLSDSGFYLCAWKAGMFEKLFFGSGTQLSVL.